The T cell receptor beta chain described here comes from a study of blood T cells in healthy people across ages. Study-wide findings and caveats: The diversity estimates, figures obtained from one million T cells, were considered underestimates.

A second PCR, run for roughly 7 to 11 cycles, used a sample-barcoded 5' primer plus a J-beta primer mix. TCRdb re-called the 5' RACE reads with MiXCR, one entry per CDR3 protein. The table lists about 1.4 million distinct CDR3 sequences, roughly 59% of them singletons. A remark on this clonotype: Its specificity is not known.

J was trimmed by 5 bases and V by 4 bases; bases with no gene match: 8. Per the germline V gene, CDR1 is PRHDT and CDR2 is FYEKMQ (reference sequence). CDR3 length equals 15 residues. The sequence derives from a man aged 18 to 29 in good health. Sample: blood. The chain carries TRBV13 and TRBJ2-1; 7 bases match TRBD1. The CDR3 loop is CASSWASGGDNEQFF. CDR3 nucleotide sequence: TGTGCCAGCAGCTGGGCGTCAGGGGGAGACAATGAGCAGTTCTTC.